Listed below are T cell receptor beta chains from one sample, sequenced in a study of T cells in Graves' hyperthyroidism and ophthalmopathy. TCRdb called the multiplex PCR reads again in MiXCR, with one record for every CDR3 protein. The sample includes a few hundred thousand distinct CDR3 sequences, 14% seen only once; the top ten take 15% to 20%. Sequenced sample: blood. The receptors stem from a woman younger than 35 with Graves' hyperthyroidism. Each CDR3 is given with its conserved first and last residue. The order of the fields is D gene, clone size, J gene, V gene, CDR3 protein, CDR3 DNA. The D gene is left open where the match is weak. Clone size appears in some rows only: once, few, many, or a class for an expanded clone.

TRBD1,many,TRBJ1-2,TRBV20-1,CSVTQGRNYGYTF,TGCAGTGTTACACAGGGGCGGAACTATGGCTACACCTTC
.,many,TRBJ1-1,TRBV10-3,CAISDHRAVNTEAFF,TGTGCCATCAGTGACCACAGGGCCGTTAACACTGAAGCTTTCTTT
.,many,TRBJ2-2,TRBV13,CASSQAGQNTGELFF,TGTGCCAGCAGCCAAGCGGGACAGAACACCGGGGAGCTGTTTTTT
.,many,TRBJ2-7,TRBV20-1,CSVPPRRETYEQYF,TGCAGTGTTCCACCTCGGCGGGAAACCTACGAGCAGTACTTC
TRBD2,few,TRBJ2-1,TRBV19,CASRLAGNYNEQFF,TGTGCCAGTCGACTAGCGGGGAACTACAATGAGCAGTTCTTC
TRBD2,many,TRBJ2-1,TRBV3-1,CASSQFLAVGANEQFF,TGTGCCAGCAGCCAATTTCTAGCGGTAGGGGCAAATGAGCAGTTCTTC
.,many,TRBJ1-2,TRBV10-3,CAISENGRARFGYTF,TGTGCCATCAGTGAAAACGGCAGGGCTCGGTTCGGCTACACCTTC
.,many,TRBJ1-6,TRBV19,CASSIRQGLSPLHF,TGTGCCAGTAGTATCCGACAAGGCCTATCACCCCTCCACTTT
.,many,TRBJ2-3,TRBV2,CASTRTDTQYF,TGTGCCAGCACCCGCACAGATACGCAGTATTTT
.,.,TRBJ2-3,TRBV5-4,CASSLDRVADTQYF,TGTGCCAGCAGCTTGGATCGAGTCGCAGATACGCAGTATTTT
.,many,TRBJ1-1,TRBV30,CAWSVRGRGNTEAFF,TGTGCCTGGAGTGTACGGGGCAGGGGGAACACTGAAGCTTTCTTT
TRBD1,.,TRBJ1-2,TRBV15,CATSRDTPGQGGYTF,TGTGCCACCAGCAGAGATACCCCCGGACAGGGTGGCTACACCTTC
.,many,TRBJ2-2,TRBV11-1,CASSFPLEQKNTGELFF,TGTGCCAGCAGCTTCCCACTGGAACAGAAAAACACCGGGGAGCTGTTTTTT
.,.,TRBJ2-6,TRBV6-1,CASSEWPGDSSGANVLTF,TGTGCCAGCAGTGAATGGCCGGGCGACAGCTCTGGGGCCAACGTCCTGACTTTC
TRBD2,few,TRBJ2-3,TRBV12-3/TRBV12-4,CASEGATGTSGPGLYTQYF,TGTGCCAGCGAAGGGGCCACCGGGACTAGCGGTCCTGGATTGTATACGCAGTATTTT
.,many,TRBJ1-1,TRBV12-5,CASEPRGGTEAFF,TGTGCTAGTGAGCCGCGGGGTGGAACTGAAGCTTTCTTT
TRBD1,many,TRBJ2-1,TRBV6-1,CASSSTRTGVFTEQFF,TGTGCCAGCAGTTCAACCCGGACAGGGGTATTCACTGAGCAGTTCTTC
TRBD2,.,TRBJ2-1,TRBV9,CASGQTSGGRFGFYNEQFF,TGTGCCAGCGGACAAACTAGCGGGGGGAGATTTGGCTTTTACAATGAGCAGTTCTTC
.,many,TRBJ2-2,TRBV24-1,CATSESGRTGELFF,TGTGCCACCAGTGAGTCCGGTCGGACCGGGGAGCTGTTTTTT
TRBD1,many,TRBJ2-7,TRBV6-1,CASSFRDRAHEQYF,TGTGCCAGCAGTTTCCGGGACAGGGCCCACGAGCAGTACTTC
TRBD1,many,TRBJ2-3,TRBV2,CATRDSRSLDTQYF,TGTGCCACCCGGGACAGCCGTAGCCTCGATACGCAGTATTTT
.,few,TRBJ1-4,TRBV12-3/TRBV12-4,CASSLTPTNEKLFF,TGTGCCAGCAGTTTAACACCAACTAATGAAAAACTGTTTTTT
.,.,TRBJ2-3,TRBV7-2,CASSRTTLDTQYF,TGTGCCAGCAGCCGGACCACCTTAGATACGCAGTATTTT
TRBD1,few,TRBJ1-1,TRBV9,CASSPTGKGTEAFF,TGTGCCAGCAGCCCGACAGGGAAGGGCACTGAAGCTTTCTTT
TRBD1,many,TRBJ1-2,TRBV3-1,CASSPPGTGAARYTF,TGTGCCAGCAGCCCACCCGGGACAGGGGCTGCTCGCTACACCTTC
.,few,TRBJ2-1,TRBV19,CATKTRGGRNNEQFF,TGTGCCACTAAGACAAGAGGGGGAAGAAACAATGAGCAGTTCTTC
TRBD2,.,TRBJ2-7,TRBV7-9,CASSSLTSGIGEQYF,TGTGCCAGCAGCTCTCTGACTAGCGGGATAGGCGAGCAGTACTTC
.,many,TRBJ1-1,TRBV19,CATSDWNTEAFF,TGTGCCACCTCTGACTGGAACACTGAAGCTTTCTTT
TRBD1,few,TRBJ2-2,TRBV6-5,CASSYGTGYLGAGELFF,TGTGCCAGCAGTTATGGGACAGGGTATTTAGGGGCGGGGGAGCTGTTTTTT
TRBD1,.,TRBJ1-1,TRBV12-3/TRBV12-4,CASRHTGENTEAFF,TGTGCCAGCAGACATACAGGGGAGAACACTGAAGCTTTCTTT
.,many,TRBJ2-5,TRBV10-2,CASSDGGLPQETQYF,TGCGCCAGCAGTGATGGGGGCTTGCCCCAAGAGACCCAGTACTTC
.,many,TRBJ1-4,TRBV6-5,CASSYGGINEKLFF,TGTGCCAGCAGTTATGGGGGGATCAATGAAAAACTGTTTTTT
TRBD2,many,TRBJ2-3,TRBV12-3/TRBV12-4,CASRLGTSGSTDTQYF,TGTGCCAGCAGGCTTGGGACTAGCGGGAGCACAGATACGCAGTATTTT
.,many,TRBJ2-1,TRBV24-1,CATSDPTKINEQFF,TGTGCCACCAGTGATCCAACAAAGATCAATGAGCAGTTCTTC
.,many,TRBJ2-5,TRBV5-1,CASSLDPGRAETQYF,TGCGCCAGCAGCTTGGACCCAGGACGGGCGGAGACCCAGTACTTC
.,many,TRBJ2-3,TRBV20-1,CSARDRDRLFTQYF,TGCAGTGCTAGAGATAGAGACAGGTTGTTTACGCAGTATTTT
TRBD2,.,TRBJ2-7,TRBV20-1,CSARDSIAGVYGQYF,TGCAGTGCTAGAGATTCGATAGCGGGAGTCTACGGGCAGTACTTC
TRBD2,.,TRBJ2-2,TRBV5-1,CASSLGLASRELFF,TGCGCCAGCAGCTTGGGACTAGCCAGCCGGGAGCTGTTTTTT
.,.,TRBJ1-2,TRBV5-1,CASSPKGQGSYTF,TGTGCCAGCAGCCCTAAGGGGCAGGGGAGCTACACCTTC
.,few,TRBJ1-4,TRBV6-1,CASSEAQGALNEKLFF,TGTGCCAGCAGTGAAGCGCAAGGGGCCCTCAATGAAAAACTGTTTTTT
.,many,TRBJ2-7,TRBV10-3,CAISEPGNSYEQYF,TGTGCCATCAGTGAGCCCGGCAACTCCTACGAGCAGTACTTC
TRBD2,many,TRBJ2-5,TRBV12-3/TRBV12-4,CASSLPTSGRETQYF,TGTGCCAGCAGCCTACCGACTAGCGGGAGGGAGACCCAGTACTTC
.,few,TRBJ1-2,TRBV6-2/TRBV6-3,CASSYSPGRFYGYTF,TGTGCCAGCAGTTACTCCCCAGGGAGATTTTATGGCTACACCTTC
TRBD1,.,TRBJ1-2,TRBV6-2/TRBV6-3,CASSAGDRVNYGYTF,TGTGCCAGCAGTGCTGGGGACAGGGTCAACTATGGCTACACCTTC
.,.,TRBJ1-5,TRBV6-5,CASSLDQLNQPQHF,TGTGCCAGCAGTTTGGACCAACTCAATCAGCCCCAGCATTTT
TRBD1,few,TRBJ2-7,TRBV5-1,CASSPETGGAAYEQYF,TGCGCCAGCAGCCCCGAGACAGGGGGCGCAGCCTACGAGCAGTACTTC
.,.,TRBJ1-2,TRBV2,CASTSPIDGYTF,TGTGCCAGCACGTCCCCCATCGATGGCTACACCTTC
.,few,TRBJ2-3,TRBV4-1,CASSPEGDLDTQYF,TGCGCCAGCAGCCCAGAGGGGGACCTTGATACGCAGTATTTT
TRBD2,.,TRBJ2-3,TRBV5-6,CASSPRKGPAGADTQYF,TGTGCCAGCAGCCCCAGAAAAGGACCAGCGGGAGCAGATACGCAGTATTTT
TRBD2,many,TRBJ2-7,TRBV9,CASSGPGLAGEQYF,TGTGCCAGCAGCGGGCCGGGACTAGCTGGCGAGCAGTACTTC
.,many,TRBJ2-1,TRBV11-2,CASSLDRVGGEQFF,TGTGCCAGCAGCTTAGATAGAGTTGGGGGAGAGCAGTTCTTC
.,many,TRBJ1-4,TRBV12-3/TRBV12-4,CASSFGQLYEKLFF,TGTGCCAGCAGTTTCGGGCAGCTTTATGAAAAACTGTTTTTT
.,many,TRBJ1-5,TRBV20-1,CSARNLGVGNQPQHF,TGCAGTGCTAGAAATCTGGGGGTGGGCAATCAGCCCCAGCATTTT
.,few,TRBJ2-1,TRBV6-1,CASSAEGASGRYTDNAQFF,TGTGCCAGCAGCGCAGAGGGGGCTAGCGGAAGATATACCGACAATGCGCAGTTCTTC
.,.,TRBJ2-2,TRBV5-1,CASTSEGVTGELFF,TGCGCCAGCACCTCCGAGGGGGTCACCGGGGAGCTGTTTTTT